One T cell receptor (beta chain) is described in this entry. There are a few counts of this clonotype. Its target antigen remains unknown. No much larger clonotype is one base removed from it; base qualities were not supplied. These data belong to a study of T-cell memory formation after mild COVID-19 (dated by TCRdb to 2020 to 2022). The study in broad terms: TCR sequence clusters from the two donors were found to be largely donor specific. T-cell clones expanding and contracting after mild COVID-19 in two donors were tracked by longitudinal TCRalpha and TCRbeta repertoire sequencing. Two young, previously healthy adult volunteers, one female and one male, were included in the cohort.

The run used an Illumina NovaSeq 6000. Using 5'RACE with constant-segment primers, TCRalpha and TCRbeta cDNA libraries were constructed, with sample barcodes and unique molecular identifiers added in the process. Trizol reagent was used to extract RNA from every sample. The libraries were amplified in two PCR steps, and the second step added a second sample barcode and Illumina TruSeq adapters. The libraries were sequenced on an Illumina NovaSeq using 2 x 150 bp paired-end reads. In the paper's pipeline: Demultiplexing of reads and collapsing into UMI-guided consensus sequences were performed with migec v1.2.7. Using mixcr v2.1.11, UMI consensuses were aligned to TRA and TRB V and J templates and then assembled into clonotypes. Expanded or contracted clonotypes were those called significant by both edgeR and NoisET, with noise models trained on biological replicates. For edgeR calls, the thresholds were a false discovery rate-adjusted p below 0.01 and a log2 fold-change of 1. As an exploratory analysis of dynamics, max-normalized trajectories of the 1000 most abundant clonotypes were examined by PCA with hierarchical clustering. Each responding clone was given a CD4 or CD8 phenotype based on the CD4+ and CD8+ repertoires, which had been sequenced separately. TCRdb ran its own pipeline on the public reads, namely fastp trimming at Q25 and MiXCR clone calling, and kept in-frame beta chains. Rows are unified per CDR3 protein, each entry keeping the most common DNA and genes. Clone size and V and J calls follow TCRdb, not the original study. For this sample the table gives 250,000 to 300,000 distinct CDR3 sequences, of which roughly 15% were detected only once. Roughly 23% of the sample belongs to the ten largest clones.

The full study reports these points: The study included only a couple of mild cases, and larger cohorts that include severe cases with pre-infection samples were judged to be necessary. Contracting CD4+ clones were found mainly in CM and EM memory subsets, while CD8+ clones were enriched in EMRA. Clones that contracted from day 15 to 85 showed balanced CD4/CD8 phenotypes, whereas a second wave of clones that expanded from day 15 to 37 leaned towards CD4+. Some responding clones were detected in pre-infection memory, which suggested that pre-existing cross-reactive memory T cells had joined the SARS-CoV-2 response. The second-wave clones that peaked on day 37 were not confirmed to be SARS-CoV-2 specific.

Ficoll-Paque density gradient centrifugation was used to isolate PBMCs. At the junction V is shortened by 4 bases and J by 4 bases, with 11 bases in between. CDR3 length: 14 amino acids, cysteine to phenylalanine. Only CDR3 DNA remains: 42 bases, in frame from the first base. The germline V gene (reference sequence) provides CDR1 SEHNR and CDR2 FQNEAQ. The specimen was PBMCs or a T cell subset sorted from them (not recorded which). The origin of this receptor is a young man who had mild COVID-19 (a few samples of this study predate the infection). The sample titles of this study are shuffled in the database, so cell type and time point are left out; the donor was told from shared clones. Recombination linked TRBV7-9 to TRBJ2-1; 5 matching bases give a weak D call of TRBD1. CDR3 reads: CASSWGPAYNEQFF. The nucleotide sequence is given as TGTGCCAGCAGCTGGGGCCCCGCGTACAATGAGCAGTTCTTC.